Each of the 32 T cell receptor beta chains below was sequenced from the same sample in a study of blood T cell repertoires in COVID-19. Profiling relied on immunoSEQ multiplex PCR, and the TCRdb table lists in-frame clones only, not all of them. The top ten hold about 12% of the sample, which has around 250,000 clones, more than 70% seen once. The sequencing sample was made of peripheral blood. These receptors all stem from a man older than 75 with acute or convalescent COVID-19.

This clone was observed a single time. The chain combines TRBV6-5 with TRBJ2-3; no firm D call. V was pared by 6 bases and J by 0 bases, with 7 bases between. There are 13 residues in the CDR3. The V gene's germline CDR1 is MNHEY and CDR2 SVGAGI. In DNA, the CDR3 is TGTGCCAGCAGGGGCGTAAGCACAGATACGCAGTATTTT. This codes for CASRGVSTDTQYF.

V and J are TRBV29-1 and TRBJ2-3; the match to TRBD2 covers 10 bases. The germline CDR1 and CDR2 sequences are SQVTM and ANQGSEA. The CDR3 is 14 amino acids. V lost 7 bases to trimming and J lost 1 base; unmatched junction nucleotides: 5. CDR3: CSGRAGGGTDTQYF. The DNA for the CDR3 is TGCAGCGGGAGAGCGGGAGGGGGCACAGATACGCAGTATTTT.

This clone was seen a handful of times. The chain couples TRBV18 to TRBJ1-2; D is ambiguous. Germline-derived CDR1 and CDR2 are KGHSH and LQKENI. The CDR3 length is 16 residues. Trimming took off 2 bases at V and 6 bases at J, with 19 bases between the two ends. CDR3 loop: CASSPRNLLEENGYTF. Written as DNA, the CDR3 is TGTGCCAGCTCACCAAGGAACCTCCTCGAGGAAAATGGCTACACCTTC.

The rearrangement uses TRBV7-2 and TRBJ2-1, with 8 bases lining up with TRBD1. Germline lookup yields CDR1 SGHTA and CDR2 FQGNSA. The junction had 16 bases not matched to a gene; V was cut back by 5 bases and J by 10 bases. There are 16 residues in the CDR3. The CDR3 DNA follows: TGTGCCAGCAGCCCGTGGGGCCTGACAGGGGCCACAGAGCAGTTCTTC. It encodes CASSPWGLTGATEQFF.

This chain links TRBV7-2 with TRBJ1-1; TRBD1 might be the D (6 bases). Germline loops: CDR1 SGHTA, CDR2 FQGNSA. Trimming left V 5 bases short and J 0 bases short, with 16 bases between. The CDR3 sequence is 16 residues long. DNA of the CDR3: TGTGCCAGCAGCATGAGGGGGGGCGCGGTGAACACTGAAGCTTTCTTT. As protein: CASSMRGGAVNTEAFF.

This clone appeared a single time. The rearrangement uses TRBV10-3 and TRBJ1-3; TRBD1 matches 7 bases. Germline lookup yields CDR1 ENHRY and CDR2 SYGVKD. This CDR3 has 15 residues. The ends lost 7 bases at V and 0 bases at J; junction bases unmatched: 6. CDR3 protein: CAITRDRASGNTIYF. Here the CDR3 DNA reads TGTGCCATCACCAGGGACAGAGCCTCTGGAAACACCATATATTTT.

This chain joins TRBV27 and TRBJ1-5; 7 nucleotides match TRBD1. From germline, CDR1 is MNHEY and CDR2 SMNVEV (reference sequence). The CDR3 extends over 14 amino acids. J lost 6 bases, V lost 2 bases, and 4 bases had no gene match. CDR3 region: CASSLLGGGQPQHF. The CDR3 DNA sequence: TGTGCCAGCAGTTTACTAGGGGGCGGTCAGCCCCAGCATTTT.

This chain connects TRBV11-2 to TRBJ2-5, with 7 bases aligning to TRBD1. CDR3 length equals 15 residues. Unmatched junction bases numbered 7, after V lost 3 bases and J lost 3 bases. The germline V gene has CDR1 SGHAT and CDR2 FQNNGV. In nucleotides, the CDR3 is TGTGCCAGCAGCTTCTCGACAGGGTCAGAAGAGACCCAGTACTTC. Its translation: CASSFSTGSEETQYF.

V gene TRBV29-1 combines with J gene TRBJ2-5, with a possible D match to TRBD2 (6 bases). Germline assignment: CDR1 SQVTM and CDR2 ANQGSEA. This CDR3 contains 13 residues. Trimming pared 5 bases from V and 2 bases from J, leaving 12 bases between. The CDR3 spells CSVSRLVQETQYF. Written as DNA, the CDR3 is TGCAGCGTTTCTAGACTAGTACAAGAGACCCAGTACTTC.

V and J are TRBV18 and TRBJ2-5, with unresolved D. The CDR3 is 15 amino acids. Germline values: CDR1 KGHSH, CDR2 LQKENI. Between the trimmed V and J ends, which lost 2 bases and 1 base, there was a span of 11 bases. CDR3 nucleotides: TGTGCCAGCTCACCAGAAAAACTCGGCCAAGAGACCCAGTACTTC. This translates into CASSPEKLGQETQYF.

The chain combines TRBV6-5 with TRBJ2-3, with D perhaps TRBD1 (6 bases). V was cut by 5 bases and J by 5 bases, with 17 bases left in between. The CDR3 length is 15 residues. The germline gives CDR1 MNHEY, CDR2 SVGAGI. CDR3 residues: CASSRDTTVGDTQYF. In DNA, the CDR3 is TGTGCCAGCAGTAGGGACACCACCGTGGGAGATACGCAGTATTTT.

The chain has TRBV24-1 and TRBJ2-2; D remains unclear. The CDR3 contains 12 residues. With 5 bases removed from V and 6 bases from J, the gap between germline ends came to 6 bases. CDR1 KGHDR and CDR2 SFDVKD come from the germline V gene. The CDR3 here is CATSARSGELFF. CDR3 coding DNA: TGTGCCACCAGTGCTCGGTCCGGGGAGCTGTTTTTT.

V and J are TRBV6-5 and TRBJ1-1, with D possibly being TRBD1 (6 bases). CDR3 length: 14 residues. Trimming shortened V by 3 bases and J by 5 bases, and 13 bases separated the two germline ends. Germline assignment: CDR1 MNHEY and CDR2 SVGAGI. Written as DNA, the CDR3 is TGTGCCAGCAGTTATTTCACAGGGACGACTGAAGCTTTCTTT. This gives the protein CASSYFTGTTEAFF.

The sample holds one count of this clone. The chain joins TRBV18 to TRBJ2-5; 12 bases align to TRBD2. CDR1 KGHSH and CDR2 LQKENI come from the germline V gene. The CDR3 is made up of 16 amino acids. J was trimmed by 5 bases and V by 2 bases; bases with no gene match: 6. The CDR3 DNA reads TGTGCCAGCTCACCAGGACTAGCGGGGACTGGGGAGACCCAGTACTTC. It specifies CASSPGLAGTGETQYF.

The chain uses TRBV10-3 and TRBJ2-7; 7 nucleotides align to TRBD2. V shed 8 bases, J shed 2 bases, and the junction held 3 bases outside the gene matches. Germline V gene data show CDR1 as ENHRY and CDR2 as SYGVKD. The CDR3 length is 12 residues. The CDR3 DNA sequence: TGTGCCATCGGGGGGGGAGCCTACGAGCAGTACTTC. It yields the protein CAIGGGAYEQYF.

V and J are TRBV5-1 and TRBJ2-5, with D possibly being TRBD1 (5 bases). CDR3 size: 12 residues. The V gene lost 2 bases and the J gene lost 3 bases, with 5 bases spanning the gap. Germline-derived CDR1 and CDR2 are SGHRS and YFSETQ. CDR3 protein: CASSLGEETQYF. CDR3 nucleotides: TGCGCCAGCAGCTTAGGGGAAGAGACCCAGTACTTC. The whole variable domain, filled in from reference TRBV5-1 and TRBJ2-5, reads KAGVTQTPRYLIKTRGQQVTLSCSPISGHRSVSWYQQTPGQGLQFLFEYFSETQRNKGNFPGRFSGRQFSNSRSEMNVSTLELGDSALYLCASSLGEETQYFGPGTRLLVL.

The V gene is TRBV5-1, the J gene TRBJ1-2; TRBD1 matches at 8 bases. The junction had 12 bases not matched to a gene; V was cut back by 8 bases and J by 6 bases. Germline CDR1 reads SGHRS; CDR2 reads YFSETQ. The CDR3 runs to 14 residues. This CDR3 is CASALEGQEDGYTF. The DNA of the CDR3 is TGCGCCAGTGCTCTGGAGGGACAGGAGGATGGCTACACCTTC.

This clone showed up just a few times. The chain couples TRBV7-2 to TRBJ1-2, with D perhaps matching TRBD1 (5 bases). The CDR3 is made up of 15 amino acids. V shed 1 base and J shed 8 bases, with 17 bases lying between them. The germline V gene encodes CDR1 SGHTA and CDR2 FQGNSA. The CDR3 nucleotides are TGTGCCAGCAGCTTAGGGGGCGTTTCAGCTTGGGGCTACACCTTC. Amino acid sequence: CASSLGGVSAWGYTF.

V is TRBV7-9 and J is TRBJ1-2; 7 nucleotides line up with TRBD1. The CDR3 is 13 amino acids. V trimming: 5 bases; J trimming: 8 bases; junction bases outside the gene matches: 8. CDR1 and CDR2 from the germline V gene are SEHNR and FQNEAQ (reference sequence). This CDR3 is CASSPDRVGGYTF. CDR3 DNA sequence: TGTGCCAGCAGCCCAGACAGGGTAGGCGGCTACACCTTC.

This chain joins TRBV6-5 and TRBJ1-6, with 9 positions matching TRBD1. The CDR3 is 15 amino acids. V was clipped by 4 bases and J by 8 bases; unmatched bases: 6. Per the germline V gene, CDR1 is MNHEY and CDR2 is SVGAGI. The CDR3 here is CASSSTWDRDSPLHF. As DNA, the CDR3 is TGTGCCAGCAGTTCCACCTGGGACAGGGATTCACCCCTCCACTTT.

The rearrangement joins TRBV19 to TRBJ2-1, with 15 bases lining up with TRBD2. V lost 8 bases to trimming and J lost 4 bases; unmatched junction nucleotides: 6. The CDR3 extends over 16 amino acids. Germline CDR1 reads LNHDA; CDR2 reads SQIVND (reference sequence). The CDR3 DNA sequence: TGTGCCAGTGTTAAAGGGACTAGCGGGAGGTACAATGAGCAGTTCTTC. As protein: CASVKGTSGRYNEQFF.

The V call is TRBV24-1, the J call TRBJ2-3, with TRBD2 as a possible D gene (7 bases). This CDR3 region has 17 residues. Germline V CDR1 and CDR2: KGHDR, SFDVKD. The germline V and J ends were trimmed by 3 bases and 1 base, with 16 bases remaining between them. CDR3 protein: CATSDMGGGPGTDTQYF. In DNA, the CDR3 is TGTGCCACCAGTGATATGGGCGGGGGCCCGGGCACAGATACGCAGTATTTT.

This chain connects TRBV7-9 to TRBJ2-7; D perhaps matches TRBD2 (7 bases). Germline V gene data show CDR1 as SEHNR and CDR2 as FQNEAQ (reference sequence). This CDR3 spans 16 amino acids. The germline V and J ends were trimmed by 5 bases and 0 bases, with 17 bases remaining between them. The CDR3 nucleotides are TGTGCCAGCAGCCCCCTAGGGGGGGGGAGCTCCTACGAGCAGTACTTC. As protein: CASSPLGGGSSYEQYF.

This chain joins TRBV19 and TRBJ2-7, with TRBD2 matching 8 bases. Germline CDR1 and CDR2: LNHDA and SQIVND (reference sequence). The V gene end was trimmed by 4 bases and the J gene end by 3 bases; junction bases not matched to a gene: 5. The CDR3 spans 14 residues. As DNA, the CDR3 is TGTGCCAGTAGTACGGGACTAGTAAGCTACGAGCAGTACTTC. Protein: CASSTGLVSYEQYF. Full variable domain (rest looked up from reference TRBV19 and TRBJ2-7): DGGITQSPKYLFRKEGQNVTLSCEQNLNHDAMYWYRQDPGQGLRLIYYSQIVNDFQKGDIAEGYSVSREKKESFPLTVTSAQKNPTAFYLCASSTGLVSYEQYFGPGTRLTVT.

The chain combines TRBV6-1 with TRBJ2-7; a possible D gene is TRBD2 (5 bases). CDR3 size: 13 residues. The germline gives CDR1 MNHNS, CDR2 SASEGT. V lost 0 bases, J lost 11 bases, and 14 bases lay in between. This chain's CDR3 is CASSEARSGKKYF. The CDR3 DNA is TGTGCCAGCAGTGAAGCTAGGTCCGGGAAGAAGTACTTC.

This chain uses TRBV15 with TRBJ1-2; D gene ambiguous. Per germline, CDR1 LNHNV and CDR2 YYDKDF (reference sequence). The length of the CDR3 is 13 residues. The germline V and J ends were trimmed by 0 bases and 2 bases, with 4 bases remaining between them. The CDR3 region has the DNA TGTGCCACCAGCAGAGAACTGAACTATGGCTACACCTTC. It codes for CATSRELNYGYTF. Looking up the rest from reference TRBV15 and TRBJ1-2 gives the full variable domain: DAMVIQNPRYQVTQFGKPVTLSCSQTLNHNVMYWYQQKSSQAPKLLFHYYDKDFNNEADTPDNFQSRRPNTSFCFLDIRSPGLGDTAMYLCATSRELNYGYTFGSGTRLTVV.

This CDR3 reads CASSPGQGAAETQYF. For the CDR3, the DNA is TGCGCCAGCAGCCCGGGACAGGGAGCTGCGGAGACCCAGTACTTC. This chain links TRBV5-1 with TRBJ2-5; 9 nucleotides align to TRBD1. There are 15 residues in the CDR3. Unmatched junction bases numbered 9, after V lost 4 bases and J lost 5 bases. The germline V gene encodes CDR1 SGHRS and CDR2 YFSETQ.

The chain is built from TRBV28 and TRBJ1-1; tentative D call: TRBD1 (5 bases). Deletions cut 3 bases from V and 11 bases from J, with 19 bases between. This CDR3 region has 14 residues. Germline CDR1 MDHEN, CDR2 SYDVKM. The CDR3 reads CASSFRRDLGHAFF. The CDR3 DNA reads TGTGCCAGCAGTTTCCGCAGGGATCTAGGACACGCTTTCTTT.

This rearrangement joins TRBV19 to TRBJ1-1; TRBD1 matches 7 bases. V lost 10 bases to trimming and J lost 5 bases; unmatched junction nucleotides: 10. CDR3 length: 13 residues. Germline-derived CDR1 and CDR2 are LNHDA and SQIVND (reference sequence). The CDR3 protein is CAIGNPRGTEAFF. The CDR3 bases are TGTGCCATTGGGAACCCCAGGGGGACTGAAGCTTTCTTT.

The chain carries TRBV19 and TRBJ1-5; D is uncertain. CDR3 size: 16 residues. Germline V gene lookup returns CDR1 LNHDA and CDR2 SQIVND (reference sequence). Trimming left V 7 bases short and J 7 bases short, with 23 bases between. CDR3 sequence: CASTPPVGIRGQPQHF. CDR3 nucleotides: TGTGCCAGTACTCCCCCGGTCGGAATCCGGGGACAGCCCCAGCATTTT.

This sequence joins TRBV3-1 (or the pseudogene TRBV3-2) and TRBJ2-6; TRBD1 might be the D (6 bases). The V gene's germline CDR1 is LGHDT and CDR2 YNNKEL (reference sequence). The CDR3 totals 17 residues. V was clipped by 4 bases and J by 0 bases, with 13 bases between them. CDR3 region: CASSRRTDSSGANVLTF. DNA for the CDR3: TGTGCCAGCAGCCGACGAACGGACAGCTCTGGGGCCAACGTCCTGACTTTC.

The chain joins TRBV13 to TRBJ2-1, with D possibly matching TRBD1 (6 bases). The CDR3 has 15 residues. Germline loops: CDR1 PRHDT, CDR2 FYEKMQ (reference sequence). Trimming took 0 bases from V and 6 from J, leaving 12 bases between them. CDR3 in DNA: TGTGCCAGCAGCTTAGGACAGGGTGTACCCAATGAGCAGTTCTTC. Its protein is CASSLGQGVPNEQFF. Full variable domain (rest looked up from reference TRBV13 and TRBJ2-1): AAGVIQSPRHLIKEKRETATLKCYPIPRHDTVYWYQQGPGQDPQFLISFYEKMQSDKGSIPDRFSAQQFSDYHSELNMSSLELGDSALYFCASSLGQGVPNEQFFGPGTRLTVL.